This TCR beta chain was sequenced for a study of PD-L1 blockade in urothelial cancer. Study-level information: As for prior chemotherapy regimens, patients had received 0 to 3. Blood analysis occurred 3 weeks (second dose) and 6 weeks after treatment start. Whole-study findings and limits: Below-median TCR clonality that was measured in pretreatment blood predicted better survival.

This clone has a handful of counts. Its specificity is not known. After removal of 3 bases from V and 7 bases from J, the junction contained 4 bases not matched to a gene. This CDR3 is 13 amino acids long. Germline CDR1 reads KGHSH; CDR2 reads LQKENI. Spike-ins of synthetic TCR analog templates went into each PCR. Sequenced by immunoSEQ multiplex PCR; TCRdb stores in-frame clones only, minus some. The sample yields around 42,000 clones, roughly four fifths seen once. The receptor was isolated from a man in his 70s with urothelial cancer. The chain has TRBV18 and TRBJ1-1, with 8 bases matching TRBD1. The specimen was PBMCs, collected around atezolizumab (anti-PD-L1) treatment. CDR3 amino acids: CASSPGQDLEAFF. The DNA for the CDR3 is TGTGCCAGCTCACCGGGACAGGACCTTGAAGCTTTCTTT.